This TCR beta chain was documented in a study of cytomegalovirus exposure and HLA in healthy donors. Study-level background: Across 300 to 400 genotyped donors, 65% to 90% landed in the Caucasian-associated ancestry cluster.

To note about this clone: Its antigen is unknown.

From germline, CDR1 is KGHSH and CDR2 LQKENI. The CDR3 runs to 16 residues. Trimming stripped 1 base from V and 0 bases from J, with 10 bases between. Study-level results: Further analysis, carried out later, found HLA-associated TCR beta chains more clonally expanded than equally common other chains. Presence/absence analyses supposed approximately even sequencing depth among donors.

The PCR made use of 60 Vbeta and 13 Jbeta primers. TCRdb keeps only in-frame clones here, not all; method: immunoSEQ multiplex PCR. The sample lists under 150,000 clones, over 60% occurring once. The gene calls are TRBV18 and TRBJ1-3; D is possibly TRBD1 (5 bases). The TCR comes from a man aged 30 to 39 in good health and CMV-seropositive. Sequenced material: PBMCs. The CDR3 loop reads CASSPRDSYSGNTIYF. The CDR3, as DNA: TGTGCCAGCTCACCACGTGACAGTTACTCTGGAAACACCATATATTTT.